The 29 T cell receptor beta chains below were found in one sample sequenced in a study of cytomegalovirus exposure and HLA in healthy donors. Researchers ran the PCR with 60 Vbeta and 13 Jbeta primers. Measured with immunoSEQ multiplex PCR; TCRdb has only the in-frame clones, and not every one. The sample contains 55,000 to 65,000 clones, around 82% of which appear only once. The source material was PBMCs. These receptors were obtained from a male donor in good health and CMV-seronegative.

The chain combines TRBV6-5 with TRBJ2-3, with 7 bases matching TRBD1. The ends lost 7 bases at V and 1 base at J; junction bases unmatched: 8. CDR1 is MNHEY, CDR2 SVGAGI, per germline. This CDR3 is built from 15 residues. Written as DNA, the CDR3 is TGTGCCAGCACCGACAGGGACCCTGGCACAGATACGCAGTATTTT. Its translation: CASTDRDPGTDTQYF.

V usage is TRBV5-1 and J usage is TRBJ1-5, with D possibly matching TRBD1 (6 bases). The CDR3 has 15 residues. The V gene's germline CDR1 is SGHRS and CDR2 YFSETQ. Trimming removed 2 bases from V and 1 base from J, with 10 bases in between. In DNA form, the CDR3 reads TGCGCCAGCAGCTTAACAGGGATGAGCAATCAGCCCCAGCATTTT. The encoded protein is CASSLTGMSNQPQHF.

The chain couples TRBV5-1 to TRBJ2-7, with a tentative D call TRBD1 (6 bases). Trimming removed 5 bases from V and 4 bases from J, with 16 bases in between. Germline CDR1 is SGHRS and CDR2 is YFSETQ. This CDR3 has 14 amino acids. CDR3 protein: CASSSQGSVYEQYF. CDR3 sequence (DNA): TGCGCCAGCAGTTCTCAGGGGTCGGTGTACGAGCAGTACTTC.

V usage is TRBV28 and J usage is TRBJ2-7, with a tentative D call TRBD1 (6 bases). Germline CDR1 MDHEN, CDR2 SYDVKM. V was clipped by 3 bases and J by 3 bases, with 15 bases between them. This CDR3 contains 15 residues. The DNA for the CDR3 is TGTGCCAGCAGTTTCATCCAGGGGACCCACTACGAGCAGTACTTC. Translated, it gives CASSFIQGTHYEQYF. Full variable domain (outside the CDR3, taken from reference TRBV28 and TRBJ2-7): DVKVTQSSRYLVKRTGEKVFLECVQDMDHENMFWYRQDPGLGLRLIYFSYDVKMKEKGDIPEGYSVSREKKERFSLILESASTNQTSMYLCASSFIQGTHYEQYFGPGTRLTVT.

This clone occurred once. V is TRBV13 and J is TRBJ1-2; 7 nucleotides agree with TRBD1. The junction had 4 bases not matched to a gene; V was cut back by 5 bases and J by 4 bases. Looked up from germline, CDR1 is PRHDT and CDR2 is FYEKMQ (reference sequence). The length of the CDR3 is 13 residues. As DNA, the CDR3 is TGTGCCAGCAGCCAAGACAGGGCCTATGGCTACACCTTC. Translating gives CASSQDRAYGYTF.

Here the CDR3 DNA reads TGTGCCAGCACCTATCTAGGAGGGCGTGCAGATACGCAGTATTTT. Protein product: CASTYLGGRADTQYF. The chain combines TRBV7-9 with TRBJ2-3, with D possibly TRBD2 on 6 matching bases. The CDR3 consists of 15 residues. Germline-derived CDR1 and CDR2 are SEHNR and FQNEAQ (reference sequence). Trimming pared 7 bases from V and 4 bases from J, leaving 18 bases between.

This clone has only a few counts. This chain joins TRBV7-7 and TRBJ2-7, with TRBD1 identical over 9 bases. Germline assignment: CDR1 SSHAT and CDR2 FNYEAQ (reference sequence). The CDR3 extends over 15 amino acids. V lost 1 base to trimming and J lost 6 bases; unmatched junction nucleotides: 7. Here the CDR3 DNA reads TGTGCCAGCAGCTTAGGGAGGACAGGGGTCTCCGAGCAGTACTTC. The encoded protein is CASSLGRTGVSEQYF.

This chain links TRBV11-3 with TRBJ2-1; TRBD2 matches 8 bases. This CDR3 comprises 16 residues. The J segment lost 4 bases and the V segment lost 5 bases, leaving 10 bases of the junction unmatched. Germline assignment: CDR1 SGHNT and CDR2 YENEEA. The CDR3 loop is CASSLRRAGEYNEQFF. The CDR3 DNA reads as TGTGCCAGCAGCCTCCGTCGAGCGGGGGAGTACAATGAGCAGTTCTTC.

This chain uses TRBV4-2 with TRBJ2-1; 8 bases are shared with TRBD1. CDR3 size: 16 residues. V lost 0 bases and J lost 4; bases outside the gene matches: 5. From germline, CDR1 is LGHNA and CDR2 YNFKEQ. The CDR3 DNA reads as TGTGCCAGCAGCCAAGATTGGGACAGGAATTACAATGAGCAGTTCTTC. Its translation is CASSQDWDRNYNEQFF.

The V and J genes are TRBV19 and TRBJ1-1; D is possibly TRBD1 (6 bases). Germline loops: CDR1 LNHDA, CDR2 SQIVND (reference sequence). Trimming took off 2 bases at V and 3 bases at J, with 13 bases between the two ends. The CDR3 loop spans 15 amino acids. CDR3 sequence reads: CASSIRAGADTEAFF. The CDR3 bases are TGTGCCAGTAGTATACGGGCGGGGGCGGACACTGAAGCTTTCTTT.

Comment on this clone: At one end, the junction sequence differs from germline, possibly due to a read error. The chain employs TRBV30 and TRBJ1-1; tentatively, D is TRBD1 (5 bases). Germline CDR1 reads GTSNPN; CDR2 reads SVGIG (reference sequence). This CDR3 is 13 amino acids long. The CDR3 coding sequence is TGTGCCTGGGATACAGGCCGGAACACTGAAGATTTCTTT. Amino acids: CAWDTGRNTEDFF.

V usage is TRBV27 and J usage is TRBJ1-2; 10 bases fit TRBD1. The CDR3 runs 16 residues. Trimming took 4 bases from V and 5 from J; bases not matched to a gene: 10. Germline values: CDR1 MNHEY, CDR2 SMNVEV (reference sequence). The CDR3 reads CASSSPLRTGGYGYTF. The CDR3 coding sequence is TGTGCCAGCAGTTCCCCCTTAAGGACAGGGGGATATGGCTACACCTTC.

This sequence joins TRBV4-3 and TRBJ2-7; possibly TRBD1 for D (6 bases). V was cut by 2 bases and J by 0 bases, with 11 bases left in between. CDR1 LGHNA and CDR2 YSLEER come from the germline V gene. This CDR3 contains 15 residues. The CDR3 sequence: CASSQRQGNSYEQYF. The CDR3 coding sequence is TGCGCCAGCAGCCAACGTCAGGGGAACTCCTACGAGCAGTACTTC.

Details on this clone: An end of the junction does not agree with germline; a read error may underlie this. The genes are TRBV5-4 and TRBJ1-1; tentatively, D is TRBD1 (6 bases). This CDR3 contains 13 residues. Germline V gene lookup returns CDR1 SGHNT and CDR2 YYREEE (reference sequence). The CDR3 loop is CASRLGQNTEAFF. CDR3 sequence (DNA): TGTGCCAGCAGATTGGGACAGAACACTGAAGCTTTCTTT.

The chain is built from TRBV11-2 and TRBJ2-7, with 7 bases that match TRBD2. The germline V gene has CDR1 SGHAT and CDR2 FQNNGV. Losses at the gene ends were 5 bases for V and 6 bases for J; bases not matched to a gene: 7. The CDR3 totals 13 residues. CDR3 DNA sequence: TGTGCCAGCAGCCTAGGGACTACCCTCGAGCAGTACTTC. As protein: CASSLGTTLEQYF.

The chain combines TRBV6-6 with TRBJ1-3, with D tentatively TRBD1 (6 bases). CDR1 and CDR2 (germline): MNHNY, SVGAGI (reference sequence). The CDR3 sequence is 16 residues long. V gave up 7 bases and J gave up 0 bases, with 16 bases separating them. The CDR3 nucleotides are TGTGCCAGCACTGTACAGGGAGCCTACTCTGGAAACACCATATATTTT. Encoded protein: CASTVQGAYSGNTIYF.

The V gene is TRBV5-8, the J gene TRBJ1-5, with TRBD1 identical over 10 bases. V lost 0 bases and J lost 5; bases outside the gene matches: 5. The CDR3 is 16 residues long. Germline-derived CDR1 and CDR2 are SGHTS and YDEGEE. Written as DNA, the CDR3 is TGTGCCAGCAGCTTGGTGGGGACAGGGGCCTATCAGCCCCAGCATTTT. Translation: CASSLVGTGAYQPQHF.

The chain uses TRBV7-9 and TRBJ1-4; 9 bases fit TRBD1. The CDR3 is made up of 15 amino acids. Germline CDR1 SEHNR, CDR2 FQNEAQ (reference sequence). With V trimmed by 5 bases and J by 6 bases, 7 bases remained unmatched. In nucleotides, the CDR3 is TGTGCCAGCAGCAAGAGGACAGGGGACGATGAAAAACTGTTTTTT. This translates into CASSKRTGDDEKLFF.

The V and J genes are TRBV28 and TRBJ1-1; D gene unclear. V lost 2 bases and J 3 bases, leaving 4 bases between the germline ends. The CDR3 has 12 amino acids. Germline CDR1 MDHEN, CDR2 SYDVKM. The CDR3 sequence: CASSLRDTEAFF. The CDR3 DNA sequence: TGTGCCAGCAGTTTACGGGACACTGAAGCTTTCTTT.

The CDR3 sequence: CASSRGQAGNTIYF. The CDR3 coding sequence is TGTGCCAGCTCACGGGGACAGGCTGGAAACACCATATATTTT. The chain joins TRBV18 to TRBJ1-3; 8 nucleotides align to TRBD1. J lost 2 bases, V lost 4 bases, and 1 base had no gene match. Germline CDR1 is KGHSH and CDR2 is LQKENI. This CDR3 is 14 amino acids long.

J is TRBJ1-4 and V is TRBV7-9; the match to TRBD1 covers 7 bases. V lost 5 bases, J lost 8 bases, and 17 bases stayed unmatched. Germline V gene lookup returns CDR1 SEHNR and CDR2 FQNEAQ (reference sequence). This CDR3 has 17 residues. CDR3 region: CASSLRYRGRSLEKLFF. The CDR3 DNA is TGTGCCAGCAGCCTGCGCTACAGGGGAAGGAGCCTAGAAAAACTGTTTTTT. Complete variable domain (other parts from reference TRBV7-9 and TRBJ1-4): DTGVSQNPRHKITKRGQNVTFRCDPISEHNRLYWYRQTLGQGPEFLTYFQNEAQLEKSRLLSDRFSAERPKGSFSTLEIQRTEQGDSAMYLCASSLRYRGRSLEKLFFGSGTQLSVL.

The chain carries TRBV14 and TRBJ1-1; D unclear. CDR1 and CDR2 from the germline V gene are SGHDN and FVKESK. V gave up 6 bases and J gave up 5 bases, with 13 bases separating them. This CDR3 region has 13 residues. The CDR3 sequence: CASSRSGFTEAFF. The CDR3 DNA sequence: TGTGCCAGCAGTCGCTCAGGATTTACTGAAGCTTTCTTT.

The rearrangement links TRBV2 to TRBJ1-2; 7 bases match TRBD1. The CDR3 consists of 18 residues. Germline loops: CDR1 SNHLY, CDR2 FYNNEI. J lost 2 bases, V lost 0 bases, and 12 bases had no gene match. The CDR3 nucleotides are TGTGCCAGCAGTGAAGCGCTAGGGGGCCGGAGTCTCAACTATGGCTACACCTTC. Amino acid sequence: CASSEALGGRSLNYGYTF.

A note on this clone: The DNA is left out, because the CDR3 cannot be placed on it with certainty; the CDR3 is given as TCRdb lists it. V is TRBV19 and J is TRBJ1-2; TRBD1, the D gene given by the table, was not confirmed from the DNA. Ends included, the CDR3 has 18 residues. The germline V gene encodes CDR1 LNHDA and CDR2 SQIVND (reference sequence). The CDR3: CASRGPVYGYTFIYGYTF.

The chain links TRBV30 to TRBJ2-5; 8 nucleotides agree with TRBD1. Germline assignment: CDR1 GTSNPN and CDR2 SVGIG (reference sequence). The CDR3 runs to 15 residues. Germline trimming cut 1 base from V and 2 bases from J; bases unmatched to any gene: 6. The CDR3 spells CAWSGDRGQQETQYF. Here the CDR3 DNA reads TGTGCCTGGAGTGGTGACAGGGGCCAGCAAGAGACCCAGTACTTC. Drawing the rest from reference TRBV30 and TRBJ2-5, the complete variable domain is SQTIHQWPATLVQPVGSPLSLECTVEGTSNPNLYWYRQAAGRGLQLLFYSVGIGQISSEVPQNLSASRPQDRQFILSSKKLLLSDSGFYLCAWSGDRGQQETQYFGPGTRLLVL.

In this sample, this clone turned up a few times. Written as DNA, the CDR3 is TGTGCCAGCAGCCAGGACAGGGACTATGGCTACACCTTC. This encodes CASSQDRDYGYTF. The gene calls are TRBV5-4 and TRBJ1-2; 8 bases are shared with TRBD1. The germline CDR1 and CDR2 sequences are SGHNT and YYREEE (reference sequence). The CDR3 extends over 13 amino acids. V trimming: 4 bases; J trimming: 3 bases; junction bases outside the gene matches: 2. Using reference TRBV5-4 and TRBJ1-2 for the parts outside the CDR3, the full variable domain is ETGVTQSPTHLIKTRGQQVTLRCSSQSGHNTVSWYQQALGQGPQFIFQYYREEENGRGNFPPRFSGLQFPNYSSELNVNALELDDSALYLCASSQDRDYGYTFGSGTRLTVV.

CDR3 loop: CASSESSGGYYEQYF. CDR3 sequence (DNA): TGTGCCAGCAGTGAATCTAGCGGGGGCTACTACGAGCAGTACTTC. This sequence joins TRBV6-1 and TRBJ2-7, with 10 bases lining up with TRBD2. Germline V gene data show CDR1 as MNHNS and CDR2 as SASEGT. The CDR3 is 15 residues long. The V gene end was trimmed by 2 bases and the J gene end by 3 bases; junction bases not matched to a gene: 4.

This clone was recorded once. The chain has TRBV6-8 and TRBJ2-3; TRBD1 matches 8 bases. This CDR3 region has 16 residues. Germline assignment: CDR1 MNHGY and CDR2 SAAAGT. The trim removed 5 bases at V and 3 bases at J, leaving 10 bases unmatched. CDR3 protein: CASSRGQEGSTDTQYF. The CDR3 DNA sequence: TGTGCCAGCAGTCGGGGACAGGAGGGATCGACAGATACGCAGTATTTT.

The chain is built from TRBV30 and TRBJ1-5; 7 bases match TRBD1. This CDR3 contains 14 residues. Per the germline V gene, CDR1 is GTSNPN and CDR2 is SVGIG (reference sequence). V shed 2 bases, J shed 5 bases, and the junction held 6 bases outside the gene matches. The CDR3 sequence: CAWSLAGGYQPQHF. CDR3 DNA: TGTGCCTGGAGTTTGGCAGGGGGTTATCAGCCCCAGCATTTT.